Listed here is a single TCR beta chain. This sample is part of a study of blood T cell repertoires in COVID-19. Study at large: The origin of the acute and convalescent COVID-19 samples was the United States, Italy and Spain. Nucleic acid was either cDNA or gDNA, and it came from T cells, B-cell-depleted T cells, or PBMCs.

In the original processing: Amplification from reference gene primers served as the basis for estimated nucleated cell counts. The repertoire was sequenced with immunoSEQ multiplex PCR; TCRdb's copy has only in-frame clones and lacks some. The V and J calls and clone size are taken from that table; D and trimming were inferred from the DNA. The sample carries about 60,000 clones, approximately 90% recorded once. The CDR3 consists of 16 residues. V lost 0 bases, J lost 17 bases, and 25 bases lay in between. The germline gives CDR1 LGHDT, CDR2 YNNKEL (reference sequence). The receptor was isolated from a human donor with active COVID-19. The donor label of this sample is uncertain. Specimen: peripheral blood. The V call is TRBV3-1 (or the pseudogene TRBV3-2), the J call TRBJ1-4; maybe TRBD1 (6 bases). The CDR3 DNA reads TGTGCCAGCAGCCAAGAGGGCAGGGGAAGGGGTGGAGAATTCTTTTTT. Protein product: CASSQEGRGRGGEFFF.